This T cell receptor (beta chain) was sequenced for a study of T cells in Graves' hyperthyroidism and ophthalmopathy. CDR1 is SQVTM and CDR2 is ANQGSEA in the germline V gene. The CDR3 is made up of 12 amino acids. Deletions cut 4 bases from V and 8 bases from J, with 14 bases between. Amplified TCR beta CDR3 regions derived from RNA transcripts. An initial round of RT-PCR targeting the TCR CDR3 relied on the HTBI primer set. TCRdb reprocessed the multiplex PCR reads with MiXCR, giving one entry per CDR3 protein. The sample has 640,000 or so distinct CDR3 sequences; approximately 14% are singletons. The TCR was taken from a middle-aged woman with Graves' ophthalmopathy. Material: blood. The V call is TRBV29-1, the J call TRBJ1-2; the D gene is possibly TRBD1 (5 bases). The CDR3 sequence: CSVVNWAGGYTF. The CDR3 DNA reads TGCAGCGTTGTGAATTGGGCAGGGGGCTACACCTTC.